One sample yielded the 15 T cell receptor beta chains listed below, sequenced in a study of shared clonotypes between healthy human individuals. The table came from immunoSEQ multiplex PCR; TCRdb's copy has only in-frame clones and leaves some out. The sample shows fewer than 2.5 million clones, under 95% of them seen only once. Sample: naive CD4+ T cells from PBMCs. Indicated subset: CD45RA+ positively selected. Every receptor here comes from a man younger than 35 in good health. Some clones in this sample may be carry-over from other donors' samples.

This chain joins TRBV2 and TRBJ1-1; D gene ambiguous. V was shortened by 6 bases and J by 6 bases, with 14 bases between the two germline ends. Germline V gives CDR1 SNHLY, CDR2 FYNNEI. The CDR3 contains 13 residues. The chain's CDR3 is CASSGVGESEAFF. CDR3 DNA sequence: TGTGCCAGCAGCGGGGTTGGGGAGTCTGAAGCTTTCTTT. Based on the CDR3 plus reference TRBV2 and TRBJ1-1, the full variable domain is EPEVTQTPSHQVTQMGQEVILRCVPISNHLYFYWYRQILGQKVEFLVSFYNNEISEKSEIFDDQFSVERPDGSNFTLKIRSTKLEDSAMYFCASSGVGESEAFFGQGTRLTVV.

CDR3 nucleotide sequence: TGTGCCAGCAGAGACAGGGAGCACCCCTATAATTCACCCCTCCACTTT. Amino acid sequence: CASRDREHPYNSPLHF. The gene calls are TRBV2 and TRBJ1-6; 7 bases line up with TRBD1. CDR3 size: 16 residues. Germline CDR1 and CDR2: SNHLY and FYNNEI. V gave up 6 bases and J gave up 2 bases; unmatched junction bases: 7.

This clone appeared once. V and J are TRBV6-5 and TRBJ2-4; TRBD1 agrees at 7 bases. With 2 bases clipped from V and 6 bases from J, the junction kept 4 bases outside the gene matches. The CDR3 loop spans 14 amino acids. Germline V gene data show CDR1 as MNHEY and CDR2 as SVGAGI. The CDR3 sequence is CASSYDRARNIQYF. In DNA, the CDR3 is TGTGCCAGCAGTTACGACAGGGCAAGAAACATTCAGTACTTC.

This chain links TRBV11-3 with TRBJ1-3; D may be TRBD1 (5 bases). The CDR3 extends over 15 amino acids. From germline, CDR1 is SGHNT and CDR2 YENEEA. V lost 0 bases and J lost 2, with 8 bases in between. Written as DNA, the CDR3 is TGTGCCAGCAGCTTAGATCCCAGGGCTGGAAACACCATATATTTT. It encodes CASSLDPRAGNTIYF.

This chain links TRBV5-1 with TRBJ2-5, with TRBD2 identical over 11 bases. The CDR3 spans 16 residues. Germline V gene lookup returns CDR1 SGHRS and CDR2 YFSETQ. V lost 7 bases and J lost 0; bases outside the gene matches: 8. CDR3 sequence: CASFFGTSGYQETQYF. In nucleotides, the CDR3 is TGCGCCAGCTTCTTCGGGACTAGCGGTTACCAAGAGACCCAGTACTTC.

The chain joins TRBV28 to TRBJ2-7; tentative D call: TRBD2 (6 bases). Germline V gene lookup returns CDR1 MDHEN and CDR2 SYDVKM. Trimming took 6 bases from V and 12 from J, leaving 18 bases between them. CDR3 length: 12 residues. The CDR3 sequence is CASSARDFQGYF. The CDR3 nucleotides are TGTGCCAGCAGCGCGCGGGACTTTCAAGGGTACTTC. The full variable domain, with the rest looked up from reference TRBV28 and TRBJ2-7, is DVKVTQSSRYLVKRTGEKVFLECVQDMDHENMFWYRQDPGLGLRLIYFSYDVKMKEKGDIPEGYSVSREKKERFSLILESASTNQTSMYLCASSARDFQGYFGPGTRLTVT.

The table lists this clone with a count of one. The chain couples TRBV5-1 to TRBJ1-4; 7 bases fit TRBD1. The CDR3 has 15 residues. Germline CDR1 SGHRS, CDR2 YFSETQ. With 4 bases clipped from V and 5 bases from J, the junction kept 8 bases outside the gene matches. CDR3 nucleotide sequence: TGCGCCAGCAGCACGGGGGGACAGAGAAATGAAAAACTGTTTTTT. Translating gives CASSTGGQRNEKLFF. Full variable domain (rest looked up from reference TRBV5-1 and TRBJ1-4): KAGVTQTPRYLIKTRGQQVTLSCSPISGHRSVSWYQQTPGQGLQFLFEYFSETQRNKGNFPGRFSGRQFSNSRSEMNVSTLELGDSALYLCASSTGGQRNEKLFFGSGTQLSVL.

The chain carries TRBV7-2 and TRBJ1-1; TRBD1 is a possible D gene (5 bases). The CDR3 length is 14 residues. Trimming left V 2 bases short and J 5 bases short, with 12 bases between. Germline V gene sequence: CDR1 SGHTA, CDR2 FQGNSA. This CDR3 is CASSLKRGNTEAFF. The CDR3 nucleotides read TGTGCCAGCAGCTTAAAGAGGGGTAATACTGAAGCTTTCTTT.

This clone was picked up one time. This chain joins TRBV25-1 and TRBJ2-1; D is unclear. Germline CDR1 reads MGHDK; CDR2 reads SYGVNS. With 6 bases removed from V and 4 bases from J, the gap between germline ends came to 4 bases. CDR3 size: 11 residues. As DNA, the CDR3 is TGTGCCAGCAGGGGATACAATGAGCAGTTCTTC. Protein product: CASRGYNEQFF.

The chain joins TRBV7-9 to TRBJ2-1; D not resolved. Germline V CDR1 and CDR2: SEHNR, FQNEAQ (reference sequence). This CDR3 contains 13 residues. The V and J ends lost 5 bases and 9 bases respectively, with 14 bases between them. Here the CDR3 reads CASSHPGGGEQFF. The CDR3 DNA reads as TGTGCCAGCAGCCACCCGGGTGGCGGTGAGCAGTTCTTC.

The count of this clone is one. The genes are TRBV4-2 and TRBJ2-1; D may be TRBD1 (6 bases). The CDR3 extends over 16 amino acids. Germline CDR1 is LGHNA and CDR2 is YNFKEQ. V was pared by 0 bases and J by 2 bases, with 11 bases between. In DNA form, the CDR3 reads TGTGCCAGCAGCCAAGATGGGACACTACCCTACAATGAGCAGTTCTTC. This encodes CASSQDGTLPYNEQFF.

The genes are TRBV28 and TRBJ2-1; D is unclear. V was cut by 2 bases and J by 9 bases, with 14 bases left in between. Germline CDR1 is MDHEN and CDR2 is SYDVKM. The CDR3 loop spans 14 amino acids. The CDR3 sequence: CASSLPLRAGEQFF. As DNA, the CDR3 is TGTGCCAGCAGTTTACCTCTTCGCGCCGGTGAGCAGTTCTTC. The whole variable domain, filled in from reference TRBV28 and TRBJ2-1, reads DVKVTQSSRYLVKRTGEKVFLECVQDMDHENMFWYRQDPGLGLRLIYFSYDVKMKEKGDIPEGYSVSREKKERFSLILESASTNQTSMYLCASSLPLRAGEQFFGPGTRLTVL.

The chain recombines TRBV28 with TRBJ2-1; 8 nucleotides match TRBD1. The V gene end was trimmed by 3 bases and the J gene end by 6 bases; junction bases not matched to a gene: 10. Germline loops: CDR1 MDHEN, CDR2 SYDVKM. The CDR3 consists of 16 residues. The CDR3 DNA sequence: TGTGCCAGCAGTTTTCTTCGGCAGGGGGCGCGCAATGAGCAGTTCTTC. This gives the protein CASSFLRQGARNEQFF.

As DNA, the CDR3 is TGTGCCAGCAGTTTCCCGGGCCGGCCCTCCGGGGAGCAGTACTTC. Amino acid sequence: CASSFPGRPSGEQYF. V gene TRBV28 combines with J gene TRBJ2-7; no reliable D call. The V and J ends lost 3 bases and 7 bases respectively, with 19 bases between them. Germline CDR1 is MDHEN and CDR2 is SYDVKM. This CDR3 comprises 15 residues. Supplemented by reference TRBV28 and TRBJ2-7, the full variable domain reads DVKVTQSSRYLVKRTGEKVFLECVQDMDHENMFWYRQDPGLGLRLIYFSYDVKMKEKGDIPEGYSVSREKKERFSLILESASTNQTSMYLCASSFPGRPSGEQYFGPGTRLTVT.

The J gene is TRBJ2-1, the V gene TRBV5-4; TRBD2 is a possible D gene (6 bases). Germline V gene sequence: CDR1 SGHNT, CDR2 YYREEE (reference sequence). V lost 0 bases to trimming and J lost 7 bases, with 14 bases between them. The CDR3 is 15 residues long. This chain's CDR3 is CASSLALGGANEQFF. CDR3 bases: TGTGCCAGCAGCTTGGCCCTGGGCGGGGCAAATGAGCAGTTCTTC.